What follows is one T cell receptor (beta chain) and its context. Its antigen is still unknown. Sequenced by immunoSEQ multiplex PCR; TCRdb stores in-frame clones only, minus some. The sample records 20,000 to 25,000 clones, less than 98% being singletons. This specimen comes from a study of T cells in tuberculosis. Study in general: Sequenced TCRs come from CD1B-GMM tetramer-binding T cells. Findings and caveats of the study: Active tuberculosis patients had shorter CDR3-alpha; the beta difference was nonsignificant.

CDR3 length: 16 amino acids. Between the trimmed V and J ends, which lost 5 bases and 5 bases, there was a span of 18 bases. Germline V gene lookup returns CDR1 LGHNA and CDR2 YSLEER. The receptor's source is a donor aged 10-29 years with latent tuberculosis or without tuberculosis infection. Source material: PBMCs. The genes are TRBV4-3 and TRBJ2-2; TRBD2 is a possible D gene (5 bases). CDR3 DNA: TGCGCCAGCAGCGATATCGGGAAGGGAAAGACCGGGGAGCTGTTTTTT. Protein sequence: CASSDIGKGKTGELFF.